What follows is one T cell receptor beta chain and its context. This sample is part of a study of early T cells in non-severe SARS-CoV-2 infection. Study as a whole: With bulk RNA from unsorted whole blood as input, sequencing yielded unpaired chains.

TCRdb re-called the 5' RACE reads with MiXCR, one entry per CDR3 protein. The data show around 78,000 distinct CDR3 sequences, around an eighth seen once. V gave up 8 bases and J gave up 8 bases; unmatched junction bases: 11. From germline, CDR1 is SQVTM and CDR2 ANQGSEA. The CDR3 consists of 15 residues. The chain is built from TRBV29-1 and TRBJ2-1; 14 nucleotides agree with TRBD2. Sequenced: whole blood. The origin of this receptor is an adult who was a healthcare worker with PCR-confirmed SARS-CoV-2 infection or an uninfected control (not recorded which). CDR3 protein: CSSSSGTSGRDEQFF. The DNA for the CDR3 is TGCAGCTCTTCCTCCGGGACTAGCGGGAGAGATGAGCAGTTCTTC.